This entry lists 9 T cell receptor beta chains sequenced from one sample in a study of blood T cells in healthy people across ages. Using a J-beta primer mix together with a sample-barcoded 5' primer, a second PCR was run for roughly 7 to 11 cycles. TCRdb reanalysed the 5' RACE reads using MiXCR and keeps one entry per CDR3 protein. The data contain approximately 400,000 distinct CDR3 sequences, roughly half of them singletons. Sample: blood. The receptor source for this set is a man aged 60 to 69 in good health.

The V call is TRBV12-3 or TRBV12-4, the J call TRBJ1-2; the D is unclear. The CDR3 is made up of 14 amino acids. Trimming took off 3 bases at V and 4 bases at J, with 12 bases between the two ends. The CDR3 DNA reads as TGTGCCAGCAGTTTGGACTCGGTCGCCTATGGCTACACCTTC. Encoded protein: CASSLDSVAYGYTF.

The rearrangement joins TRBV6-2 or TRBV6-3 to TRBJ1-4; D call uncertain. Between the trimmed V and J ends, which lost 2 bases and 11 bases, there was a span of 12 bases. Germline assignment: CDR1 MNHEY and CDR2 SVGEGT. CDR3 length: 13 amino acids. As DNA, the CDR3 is TGTGCCAGCAGTTACGCGGCCCTAGAGAAACTGTTTTTT. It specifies CASSYAALEKLFF.

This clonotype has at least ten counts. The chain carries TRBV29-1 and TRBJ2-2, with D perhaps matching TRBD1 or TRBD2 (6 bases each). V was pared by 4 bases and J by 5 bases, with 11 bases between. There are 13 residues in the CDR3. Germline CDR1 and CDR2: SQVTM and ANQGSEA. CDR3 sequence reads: CSVGRGETGELFF. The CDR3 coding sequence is TGCAGCGTTGGGAGGGGGGAAACCGGGGAGCTGTTTTTT.

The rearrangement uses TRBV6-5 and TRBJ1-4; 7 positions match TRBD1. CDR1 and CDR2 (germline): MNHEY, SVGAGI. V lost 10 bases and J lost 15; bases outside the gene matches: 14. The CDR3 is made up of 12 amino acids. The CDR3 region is CANSPRQGGLFF. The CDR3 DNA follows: TGTGCCAACAGCCCCAGACAGGGTGGATTGTTTTTT.

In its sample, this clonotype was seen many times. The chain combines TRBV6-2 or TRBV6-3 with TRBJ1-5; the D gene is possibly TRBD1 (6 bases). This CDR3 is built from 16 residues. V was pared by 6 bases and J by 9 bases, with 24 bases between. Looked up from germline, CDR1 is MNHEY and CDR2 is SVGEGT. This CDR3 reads CASSRQGRVGGRPQHF. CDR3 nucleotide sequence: TGTGCCAGCAGCCGACAAGGAAGGGTTGGGGGCCGGCCCCAGCATTTT.

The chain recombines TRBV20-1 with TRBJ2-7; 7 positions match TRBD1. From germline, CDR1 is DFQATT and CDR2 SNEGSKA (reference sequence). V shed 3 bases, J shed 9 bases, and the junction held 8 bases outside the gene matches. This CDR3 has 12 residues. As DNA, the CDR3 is TGCAGTGCTAGGGAAACAGGGGTGGGGCAGTACTTC. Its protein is CSARETGVGQYF.

The CDR3 here is CSARAEDEQYF. The CDR3 bases are TGCAGTGCTAGAGCTGAGGACGAGCAGTACTTC. The chain employs TRBV20-1 and TRBJ2-7; no firm D call. The germline CDR1 and CDR2 sequences are DFQATT and SNEGSKA (reference sequence). The CDR3 sequence is 11 residues long. V lost 1 base to trimming and J lost 5 bases, with 6 bases between them.

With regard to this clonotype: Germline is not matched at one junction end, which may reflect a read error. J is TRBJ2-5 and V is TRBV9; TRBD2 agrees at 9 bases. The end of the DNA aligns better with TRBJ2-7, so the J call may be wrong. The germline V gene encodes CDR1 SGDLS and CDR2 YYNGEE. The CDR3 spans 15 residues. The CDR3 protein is CARSASAGGAPEQYF. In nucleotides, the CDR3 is TGTGCCCGCAGCGCCTCAGCGGGAGGTGCCCCCGAGCAGTACTTC.

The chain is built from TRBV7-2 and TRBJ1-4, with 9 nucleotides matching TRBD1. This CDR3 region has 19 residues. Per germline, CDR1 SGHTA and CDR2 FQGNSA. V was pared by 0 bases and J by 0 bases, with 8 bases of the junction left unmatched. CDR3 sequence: CASSLAPRGQGATNEKLFF. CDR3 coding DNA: TGTGCCAGCAGCTTAGCTCCTCGGGGACAGGGAGCAACTAATGAAAAACTGTTTTTT.